This TCR beta chain is from a study of shared clonotypes between healthy human individuals. The CDR3 has 14 residues. J was trimmed by 0 bases and V by 8 bases; bases with no gene match: 3. CDR1 MDHEN and CDR2 SYDVKM come from the germline V gene. Profiled with immunoSEQ multiplex PCR; TCRdb holds only in-frame clones, not every one. Of 2 million or so clones listed, roughly 95% are singletons. The sequenced material came from naive CD4+ T cells sorted from blood. Subset here: CD45RA+ positively selected. The sequence was collected from a man between 18 and 29 years old in good health. The chain combines TRBV28 with TRBJ1-3, with 8 bases aligning to TRBD1. The CDR3 nucleotides read TGTGCCAGCGGGACAGGTGCCTCTGGAAACACCATATATTTT. It is translated as CASGTGASGNTIYF.